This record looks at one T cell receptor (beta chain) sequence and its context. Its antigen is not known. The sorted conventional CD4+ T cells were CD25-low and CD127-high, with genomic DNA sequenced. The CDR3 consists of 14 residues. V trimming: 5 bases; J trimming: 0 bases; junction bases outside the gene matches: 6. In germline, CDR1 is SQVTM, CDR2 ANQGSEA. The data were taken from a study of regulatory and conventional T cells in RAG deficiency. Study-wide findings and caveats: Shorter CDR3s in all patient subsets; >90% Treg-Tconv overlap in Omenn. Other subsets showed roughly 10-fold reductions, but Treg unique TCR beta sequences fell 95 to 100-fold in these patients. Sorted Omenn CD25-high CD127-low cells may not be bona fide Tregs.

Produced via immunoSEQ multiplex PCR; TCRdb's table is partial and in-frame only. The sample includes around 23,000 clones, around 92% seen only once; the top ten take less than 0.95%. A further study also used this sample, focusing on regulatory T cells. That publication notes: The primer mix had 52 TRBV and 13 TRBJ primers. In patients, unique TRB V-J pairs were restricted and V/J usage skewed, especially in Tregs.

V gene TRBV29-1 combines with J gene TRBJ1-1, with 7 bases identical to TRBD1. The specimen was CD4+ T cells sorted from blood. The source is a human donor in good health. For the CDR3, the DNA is TGCAGCGTTACTCAGGGGGGCATGAACACTGAAGCTTTCTTT. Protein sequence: CSVTQGGMNTEAFF. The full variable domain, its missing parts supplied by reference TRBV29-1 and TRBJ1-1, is SAVISQKPSRDICQRGTSLTIQCQVDSQVTMMFWYRQQPGQSLTLIATANQGSEATYESGFVIDKFPISRPNLTFSTLTVSNMSPEDSSIYLCSVTQGGMNTEAFFGQGTRLTVV.